The sample holds a few counts of the clone carrying this T cell receptor beta chain. The CDR3 consists of 14 residues. Germline V gene sequence: CDR1 PRHDT, CDR2 FYEKMQ (reference sequence). V shed 5 bases and J 7 bases; nucleotides not matched to a gene: 4. These data belong to a study of technical replicates of blood from a handful of donors. Measured with immunoSEQ multiplex PCR; TCRdb has only the in-frame clones, and not every one. The table lists 75,000 to 80,000 clones, 90% to 95% of them singletons, with 0.3% to 0.5% in the top ten. Input material: T cells isolated from PBMCs. The chain employs TRBV13 and TRBJ2-1; 11 bases fit TRBD1. The TCR sequence derives from a human donor in good health. Here the CDR3 reads CASSDRDRGNEQFF. The CDR3 coding sequence is TGTGCCAGCAGCGACCGGGACAGGGGGAATGAGCAGTTCTTC.